This T cell receptor beta chain was captured in a study of post-analysis software for immune sequencing data. Notes on the study in general: Normalized Chao1 diversity was significantly lower in multiple sclerosis patients than in controls. Batch-mates among the samples co-clustered strongly by F measure.

This clonotype has more than one count but fewer than ten. The antigen is undetermined. Each TCR beta cDNA library carried unique molecular identifiers. TCRdb passed the PCR reads through MiXCR, listing each CDR3 protein once. The data contain roughly 870,000 distinct CDR3 sequences, under 70% of them seen just once; the ten biggest clones take up about 4.5%. Sequencing used blood. The receptor was isolated from a girl under 18 with multiple sclerosis.

The CDR3 reads CASSLYRGGRYEQYF. The CDR3 DNA reads as TGTGCCAGCAGCTTATATCGGGGGGGCCGATACGAGCAGTACTTC. The J gene is TRBJ2-7, the V gene TRBV7-2; 8 nucleotides line up with TRBD2. CDR3 length: 15 amino acids. Germline V CDR1 and CDR2: SGHTA, FQGNSA. The J segment lost 4 bases and the V segment lost 2 bases, leaving 7 bases of the junction unmatched. Based on the CDR3 plus reference TRBV7-2 and TRBJ2-7, the full variable domain is GAGVSQSPSNKVTEKGKDVELRCDPISGHTALYWYRQSLGQGLEFLIYFQGNSAPDKSGLPSDRFSAERTGGSVSTLTIQRTQQEDSAVYLCASSLYRGGRYEQYFGPGTRLTVT.